This T cell receptor beta chain was sequenced during a study of beta chain features in type 1 diabetes. Donors underwent one heparinised blood draw, 90 to 150 mL on average. In this sample, this clone turned up a few times. Its antigen remains unidentified. TCRB transcripts that were expressed got sequenced, as all of the isolated RNA had been reverse transcribed. Roughly 3.6 million reads per sample on average were obtained from naive, central memory and regulatory T cell samples. Profiling relied on immunoSEQ multiplex PCR, and the TCRdb table lists in-frame clones only, not all of them. This sample has about 150,000 clones, with 8.5% to 12% found just once. CDR1 and CDR2 (germline): WSHSY, SAAADI. This CDR3 has 14 amino acids. V lost 6 bases to trimming and J lost 4 bases, with 12 bases between them. Broader study findings: An over-representation of cells with high TCR expression could result from cDNA sequencing. In the patient group, naive, central memory and Treg TCRB repertoires seemed more alike than in the healthy donor group.

The source of this sequence is a man between 18 and 29 years old in good health. The J gene is TRBJ1-4, the V gene TRBV10-2, with D tentatively TRBD1 (5 bases). The sample taken for sequencing was naive CD4+ T cells from blood. CDR3 in amino acids: CASRDDSFNEKLFF. DNA of the CDR3: TGCGCCAGCAGGGACGACAGTTTTAATGAAAAACTGTTTTTT.